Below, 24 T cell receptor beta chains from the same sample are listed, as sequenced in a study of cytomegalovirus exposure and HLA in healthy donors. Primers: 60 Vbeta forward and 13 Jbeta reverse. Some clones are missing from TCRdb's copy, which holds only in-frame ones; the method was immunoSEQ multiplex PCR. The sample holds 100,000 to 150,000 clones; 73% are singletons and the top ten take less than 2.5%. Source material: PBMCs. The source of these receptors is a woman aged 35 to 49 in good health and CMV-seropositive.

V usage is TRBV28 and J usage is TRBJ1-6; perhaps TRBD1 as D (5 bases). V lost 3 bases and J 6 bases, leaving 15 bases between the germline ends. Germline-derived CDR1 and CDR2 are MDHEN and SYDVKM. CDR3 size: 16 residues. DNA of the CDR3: TGTGCCAGCAGTTTTGAGGCACAGGTGATTAATTCACCCCTCCACTTT. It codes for CASSFEAQVINSPLHF.

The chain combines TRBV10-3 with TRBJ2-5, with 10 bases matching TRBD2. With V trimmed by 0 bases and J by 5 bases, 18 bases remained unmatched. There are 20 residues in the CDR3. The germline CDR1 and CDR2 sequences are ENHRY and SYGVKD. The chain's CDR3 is CAISESGLAGENGFGETQYF. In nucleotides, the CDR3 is TGTGCCATCAGTGAGTCCGGGCTAGCGGGAGAAAACGGGTTCGGGGAGACCCAGTACTTC.

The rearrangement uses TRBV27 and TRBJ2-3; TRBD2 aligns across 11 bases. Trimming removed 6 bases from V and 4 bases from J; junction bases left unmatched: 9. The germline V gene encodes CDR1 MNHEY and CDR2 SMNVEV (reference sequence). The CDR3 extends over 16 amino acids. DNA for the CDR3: TGTGCCAGCAGCTTGGCGGGACTAGCGGTTTCAGATACGCAGTATTTT. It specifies CASSLAGLAVSDTQYF.

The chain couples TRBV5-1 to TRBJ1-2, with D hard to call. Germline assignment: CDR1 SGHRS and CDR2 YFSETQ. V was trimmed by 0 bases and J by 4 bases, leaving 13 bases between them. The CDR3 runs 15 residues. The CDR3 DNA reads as TGCGCCAGCAGCTTGGCCGGGTCTCAGCTCTATGGCTACACCTTC. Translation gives CASSLAGSQLYGYTF.

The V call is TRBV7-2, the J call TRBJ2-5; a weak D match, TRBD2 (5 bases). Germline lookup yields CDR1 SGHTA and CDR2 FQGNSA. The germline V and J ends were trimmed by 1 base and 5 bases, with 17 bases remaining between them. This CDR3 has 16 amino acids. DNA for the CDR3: TGTGCCAGCAGCTTAGGAGGGTATAACCTCCAGGAGACCCAGTACTTC. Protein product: CASSLGGYNLQETQYF.

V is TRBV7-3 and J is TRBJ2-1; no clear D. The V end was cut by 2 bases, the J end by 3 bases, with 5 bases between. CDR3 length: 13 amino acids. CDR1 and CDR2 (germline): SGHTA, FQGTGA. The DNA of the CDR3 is TGTGCCAGCAGCTTAGGCAGCTACAATGAGCAGTTCTTC. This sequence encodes CASSLGSYNEQFF.

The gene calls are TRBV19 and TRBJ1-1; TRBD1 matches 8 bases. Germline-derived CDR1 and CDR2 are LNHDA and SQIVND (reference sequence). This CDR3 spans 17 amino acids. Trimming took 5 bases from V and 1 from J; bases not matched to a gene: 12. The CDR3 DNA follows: TGTGCCAGTAGTCCTAACCGCCGACAGGGGACGAACACTGAAGCTTTCTTT. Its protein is CASSPNRRQGTNTEAFF.

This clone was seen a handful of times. The CDR3 DNA follows: TGTGCCAGCAGTTTCGGGGGGGGCGGGCAAGAGACCCAGTACTTC. Protein product: CASSFGGGGQETQYF. The V gene is TRBV28, the J gene TRBJ2-5; 8 bases match TRBD2. Trimming removed 3 bases from V and 2 bases from J; junction bases left unmatched: 5. This CDR3 comprises 15 residues. Germline V gives CDR1 MDHEN, CDR2 SYDVKM. Full variable domain (rest looked up from reference TRBV28 and TRBJ2-5): DVKVTQSSRYLVKRTGEKVFLECVQDMDHENMFWYRQDPGLGLRLIYFSYDVKMKEKGDIPEGYSVSREKKERFSLILESASTNQTSMYLCASSFGGGGQETQYFGPGTRLLVL.

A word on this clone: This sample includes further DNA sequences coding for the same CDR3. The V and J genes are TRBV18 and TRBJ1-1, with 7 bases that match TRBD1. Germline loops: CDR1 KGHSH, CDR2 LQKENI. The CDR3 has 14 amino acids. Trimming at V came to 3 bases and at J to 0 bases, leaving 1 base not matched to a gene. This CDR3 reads CASSPQGVNTEAFF. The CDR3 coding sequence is TGTGCCAGCTCACCCCAGGGGGTGAACACTGAAGCTTTCTTT.

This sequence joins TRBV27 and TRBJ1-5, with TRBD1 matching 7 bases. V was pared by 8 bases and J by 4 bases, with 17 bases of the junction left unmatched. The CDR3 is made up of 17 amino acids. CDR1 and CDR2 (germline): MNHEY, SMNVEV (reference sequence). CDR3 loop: CASADRVGMGGNQPQHF. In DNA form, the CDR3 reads TGTGCCAGCGCTGACAGGGTTGGAATGGGGGGAAATCAGCCCCAGCATTTT.

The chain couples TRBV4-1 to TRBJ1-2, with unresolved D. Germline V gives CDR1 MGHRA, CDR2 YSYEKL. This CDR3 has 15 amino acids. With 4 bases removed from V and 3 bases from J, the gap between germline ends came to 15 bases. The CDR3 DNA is TGCGCCAGCAGCCCCCGGACGGCGGGTGACTATGGCTACACCTTC. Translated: CASSPRTAGDYGYTF.

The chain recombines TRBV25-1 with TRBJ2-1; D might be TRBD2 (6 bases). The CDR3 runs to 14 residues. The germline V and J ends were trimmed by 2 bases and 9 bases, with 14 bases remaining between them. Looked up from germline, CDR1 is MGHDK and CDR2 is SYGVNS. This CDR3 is CASSELVGAGEQFF. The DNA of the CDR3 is TGTGCCAGCAGTGAACTTGTGGGAGCGGGTGAGCAGTTCTTC.

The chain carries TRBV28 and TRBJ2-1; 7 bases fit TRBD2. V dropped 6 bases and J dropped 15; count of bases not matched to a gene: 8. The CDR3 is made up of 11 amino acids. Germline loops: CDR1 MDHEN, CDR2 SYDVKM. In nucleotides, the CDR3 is TGTGCCAGCAGGGGACTAACCTTTCGGTTCTTC. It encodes CASRGLTFRFF. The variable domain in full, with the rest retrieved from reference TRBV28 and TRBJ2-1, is DVKVTQSSRYLVKRTGEKVFLECVQDMDHENMFWYRQDPGLGLRLIYFSYDVKMKEKGDIPEGYSVSREKKERFSLILESASTNQTSMYLCASRGLTFRFFGPGTRLTVL.

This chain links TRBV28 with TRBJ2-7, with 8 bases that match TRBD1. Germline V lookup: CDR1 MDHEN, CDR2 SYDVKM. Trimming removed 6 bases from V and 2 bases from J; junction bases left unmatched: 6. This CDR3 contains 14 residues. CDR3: CASRGTGPPYEQYF. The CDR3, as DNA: TGTGCCAGCAGAGGGACAGGACCCCCCTACGAGCAGTACTTC.

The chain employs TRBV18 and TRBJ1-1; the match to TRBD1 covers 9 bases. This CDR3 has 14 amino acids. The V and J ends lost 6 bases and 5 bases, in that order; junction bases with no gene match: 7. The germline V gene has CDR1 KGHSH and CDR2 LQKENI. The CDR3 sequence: CASSRTGDRTEAFF. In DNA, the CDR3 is TGTGCCAGCTCCCGGACAGGGGATAGGACTGAAGCTTTCTTT.

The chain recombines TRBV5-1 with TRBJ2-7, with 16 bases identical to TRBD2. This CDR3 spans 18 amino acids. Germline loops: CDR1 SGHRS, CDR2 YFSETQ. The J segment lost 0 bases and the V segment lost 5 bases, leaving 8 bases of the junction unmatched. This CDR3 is CASSSSGTSGGASYEQYF. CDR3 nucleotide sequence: TGCGCCAGCAGTTCGTCCGGGACTAGCGGGGGGGCCTCCTACGAGCAGTACTTC. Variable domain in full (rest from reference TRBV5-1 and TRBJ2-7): KAGVTQTPRYLIKTRGQQVTLSCSPISGHRSVSWYQQTPGQGLQFLFEYFSETQRNKGNFPGRFSGRQFSNSRSEMNVSTLELGDSALYLCASSSSGTSGGASYEQYFGPGTRLTVT.

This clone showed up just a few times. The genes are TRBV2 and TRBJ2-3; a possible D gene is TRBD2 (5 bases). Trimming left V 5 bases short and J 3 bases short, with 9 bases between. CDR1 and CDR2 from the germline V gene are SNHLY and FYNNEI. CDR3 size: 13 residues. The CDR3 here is CASSPGLTDTQYF. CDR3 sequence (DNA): TGTGCCAGCAGTCCGGGGTTGACAGATACGCAGTATTTT.

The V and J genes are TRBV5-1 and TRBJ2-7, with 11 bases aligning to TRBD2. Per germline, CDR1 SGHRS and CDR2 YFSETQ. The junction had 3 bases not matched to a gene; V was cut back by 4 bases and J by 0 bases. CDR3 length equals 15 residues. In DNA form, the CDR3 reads TGCGCCAGCAGCCCTAGCGGGGGGAGCTCCTACGAGCAGTACTTC. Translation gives CASSPSGGSSYEQYF.

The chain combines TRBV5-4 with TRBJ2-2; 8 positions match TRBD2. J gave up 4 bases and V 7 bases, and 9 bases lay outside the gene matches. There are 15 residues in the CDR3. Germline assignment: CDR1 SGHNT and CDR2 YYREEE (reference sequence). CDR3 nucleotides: TGTGCCAGCTCGGGTAGCGGGGTATTCACCGGGGAGCTGTTTTTT. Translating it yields CASSGSGVFTGELFF.

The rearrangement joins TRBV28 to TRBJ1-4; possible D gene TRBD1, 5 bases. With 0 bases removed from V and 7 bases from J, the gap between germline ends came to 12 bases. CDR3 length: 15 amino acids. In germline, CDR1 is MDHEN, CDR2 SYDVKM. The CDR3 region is CASSLWTGVGEKLFF. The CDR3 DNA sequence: TGTGCCAGCAGTTTATGGACGGGGGTGGGTGAAAAACTGTTTTTT.

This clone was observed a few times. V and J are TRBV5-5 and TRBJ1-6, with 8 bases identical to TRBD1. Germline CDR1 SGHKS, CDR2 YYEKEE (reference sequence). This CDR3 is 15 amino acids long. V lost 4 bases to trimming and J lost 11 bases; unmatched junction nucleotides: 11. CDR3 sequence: CASSQTTGVETPLHF. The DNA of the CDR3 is TGTGCCAGCAGCCAGACGACAGGGGTAGAAACACCCCTCCACTTT.

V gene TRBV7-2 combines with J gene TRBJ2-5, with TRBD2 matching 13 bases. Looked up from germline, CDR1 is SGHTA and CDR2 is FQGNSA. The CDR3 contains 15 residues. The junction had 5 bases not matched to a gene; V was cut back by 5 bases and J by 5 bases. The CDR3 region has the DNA TGTGCCAGCAGCCCCCGGGGACTAGCGGGGGAGACCCAGTACTTC. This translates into CASSPRGLAGETQYF.

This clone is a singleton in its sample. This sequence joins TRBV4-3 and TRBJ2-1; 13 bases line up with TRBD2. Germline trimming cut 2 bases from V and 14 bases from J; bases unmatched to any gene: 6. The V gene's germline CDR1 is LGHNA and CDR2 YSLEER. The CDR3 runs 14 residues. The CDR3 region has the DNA TGCGCCAGCAGCCAAACCTCCACTAGCGGGGGGGAGTTCTTC. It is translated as CASSQTSTSGGEFF.

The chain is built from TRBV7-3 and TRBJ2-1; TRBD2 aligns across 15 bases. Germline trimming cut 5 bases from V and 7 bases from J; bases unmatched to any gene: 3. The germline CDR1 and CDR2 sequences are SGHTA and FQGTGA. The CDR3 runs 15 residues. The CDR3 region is CASSPGLAGGNEQFF. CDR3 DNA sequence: TGTGCCAGCAGCCCGGGACTAGCGGGAGGTAATGAGCAGTTCTTC. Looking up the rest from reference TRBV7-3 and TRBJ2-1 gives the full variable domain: GAGVSQTPSNKVTEKGKYVELRCDPISGHTALYWYRQSLGQGPEFLIYFQGTGAADDSGLPNDRFFAVRPEGSVSTLKIQRTERGDSAVYLCASSPGLAGGNEQFFGPGTRLTVL.